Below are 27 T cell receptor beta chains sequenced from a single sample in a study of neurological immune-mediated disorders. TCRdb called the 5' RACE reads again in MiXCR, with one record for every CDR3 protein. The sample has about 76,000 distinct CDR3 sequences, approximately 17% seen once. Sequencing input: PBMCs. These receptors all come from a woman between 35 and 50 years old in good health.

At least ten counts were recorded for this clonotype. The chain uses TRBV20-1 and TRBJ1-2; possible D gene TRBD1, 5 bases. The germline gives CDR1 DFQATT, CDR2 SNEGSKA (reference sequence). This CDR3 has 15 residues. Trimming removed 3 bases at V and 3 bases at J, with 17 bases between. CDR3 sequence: CSASMPQIRDYGYTF. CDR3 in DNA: TGCAGTGCTAGTATGCCCCAGATCAGGGACTATGGCTACACCTTC.

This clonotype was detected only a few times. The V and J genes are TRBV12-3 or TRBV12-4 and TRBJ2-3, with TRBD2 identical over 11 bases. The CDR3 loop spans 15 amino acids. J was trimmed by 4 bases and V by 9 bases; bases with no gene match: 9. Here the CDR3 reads CASDIAGGRADTQYF. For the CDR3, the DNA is TGTGCCAGTGACATAGCGGGGGGGCGGGCAGATACGCAGTATTTT.

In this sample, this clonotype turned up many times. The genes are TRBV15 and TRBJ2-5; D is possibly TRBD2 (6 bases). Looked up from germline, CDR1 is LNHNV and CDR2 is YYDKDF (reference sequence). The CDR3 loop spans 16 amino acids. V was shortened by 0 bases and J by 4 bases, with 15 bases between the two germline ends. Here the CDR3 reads CATSRDRVTRGETQYF. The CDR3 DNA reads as TGTGCCACCAGCAGAGATCGTGTGACTAGAGGAGAGACCCAGTACTTC. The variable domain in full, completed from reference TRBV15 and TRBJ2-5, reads DAMVIQNPRYQVTQFGKPVTLSCSQTLNHNVMYWYQQKSSQAPKLLFHYYDKDFNNEADTPDNFQSRRPNTSFCFLDIRSPGLGDTAMYLCATSRDRVTRGETQYFGPGTRLLVL.

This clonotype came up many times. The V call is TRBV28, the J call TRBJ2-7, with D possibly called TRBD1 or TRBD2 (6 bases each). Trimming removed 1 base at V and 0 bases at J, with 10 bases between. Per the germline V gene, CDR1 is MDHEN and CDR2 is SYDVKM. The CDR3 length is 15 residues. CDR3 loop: CASSLSWGASYEQYV. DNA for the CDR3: TGTGCCAGCAGTTTATCTTGGGGGGCCTCCTACGAGCAGTACGTC.

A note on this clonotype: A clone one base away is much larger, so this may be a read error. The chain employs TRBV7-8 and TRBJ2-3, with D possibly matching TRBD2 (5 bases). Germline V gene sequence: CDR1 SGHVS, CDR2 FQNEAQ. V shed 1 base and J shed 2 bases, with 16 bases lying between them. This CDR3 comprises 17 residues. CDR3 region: CASSLVAPRTFTDTQYF. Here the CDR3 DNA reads TGTGCCAGCAGCTTAGTGGCGCCGAGGACTTTCACAGATACGCAGTATTTT.

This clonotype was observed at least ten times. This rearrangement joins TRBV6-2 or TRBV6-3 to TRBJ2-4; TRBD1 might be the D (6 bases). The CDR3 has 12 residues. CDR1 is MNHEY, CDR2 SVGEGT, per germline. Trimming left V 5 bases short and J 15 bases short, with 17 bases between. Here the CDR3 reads CASSTSDSRRYF. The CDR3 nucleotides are TGTGCCAGCAGTACCTCGGACAGCCGGCGGTACTTC.

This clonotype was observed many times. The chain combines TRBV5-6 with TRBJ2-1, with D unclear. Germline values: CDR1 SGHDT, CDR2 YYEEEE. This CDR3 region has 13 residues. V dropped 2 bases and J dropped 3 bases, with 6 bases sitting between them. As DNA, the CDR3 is TGTGCCAGCAGCTTTGACATCTACAATGAGCAGTTCTTC. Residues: CASSFDIYNEQFF.

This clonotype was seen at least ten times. The CDR3 DNA reads as TGCGCCAGCAGCCCAATGGGATCCGGGTATGATGGCTACACCTTC. It yields the protein CASSPMGSGYDGYTF. The rearrangement links TRBV5-1 to TRBJ1-2; D is uncertain. CDR1 SGHRS and CDR2 YFSETQ come from the germline V gene. CDR3 size: 15 residues. Trimming took off 4 bases at V and 6 bases at J, with 19 bases between the two ends.

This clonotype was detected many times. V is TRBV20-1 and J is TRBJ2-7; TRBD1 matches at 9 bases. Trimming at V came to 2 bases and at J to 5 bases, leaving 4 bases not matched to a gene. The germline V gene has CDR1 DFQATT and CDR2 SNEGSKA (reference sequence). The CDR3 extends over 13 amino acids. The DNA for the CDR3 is TGCAGTGCTAGACGGGACAGGGCCAACGAGCAGTACTTC. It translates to CSARRDRANEQYF.

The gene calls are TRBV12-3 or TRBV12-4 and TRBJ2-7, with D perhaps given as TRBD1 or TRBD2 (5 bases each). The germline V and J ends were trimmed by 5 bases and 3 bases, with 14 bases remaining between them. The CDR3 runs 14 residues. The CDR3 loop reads CASSLRDQGYEQYF. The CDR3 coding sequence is TGTGCCAGCAGTCTCCGGGATCAGGGCTACGAGCAGTACTTC.

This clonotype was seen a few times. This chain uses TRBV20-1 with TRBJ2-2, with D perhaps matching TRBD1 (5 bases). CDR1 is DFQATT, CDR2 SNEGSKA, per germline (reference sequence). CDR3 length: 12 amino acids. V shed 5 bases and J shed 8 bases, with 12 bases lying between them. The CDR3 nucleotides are TGCAGTGCTGCCCCAGGGTGGGGGGAGCTGTTTTTT. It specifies CSAAPGWGELFF.

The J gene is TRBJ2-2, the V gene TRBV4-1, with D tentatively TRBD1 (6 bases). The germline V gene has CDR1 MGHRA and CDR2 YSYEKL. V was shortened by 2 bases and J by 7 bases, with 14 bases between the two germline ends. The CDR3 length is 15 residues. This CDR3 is CASSQHDRTGGELFF. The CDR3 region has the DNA TGCGCCAGCAGCCAACACGACAGGACCGGCGGGGAGCTGTTTTTT.

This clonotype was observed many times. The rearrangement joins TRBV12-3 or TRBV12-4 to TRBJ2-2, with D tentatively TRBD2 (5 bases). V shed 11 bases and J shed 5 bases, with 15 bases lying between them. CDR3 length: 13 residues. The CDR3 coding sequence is TGTGCCCAGCGGCAAGTGGGTACCGGGGAGCTGTTTTTT. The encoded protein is CAQRQVGTGELFF.

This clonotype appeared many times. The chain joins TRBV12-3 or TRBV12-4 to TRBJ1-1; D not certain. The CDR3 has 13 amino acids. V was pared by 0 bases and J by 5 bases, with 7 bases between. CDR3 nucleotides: TGTGCCAGCAGTTTAGCGAGGAGGACTGAAGCTTTCTTT. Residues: CASSLARRTEAFF.

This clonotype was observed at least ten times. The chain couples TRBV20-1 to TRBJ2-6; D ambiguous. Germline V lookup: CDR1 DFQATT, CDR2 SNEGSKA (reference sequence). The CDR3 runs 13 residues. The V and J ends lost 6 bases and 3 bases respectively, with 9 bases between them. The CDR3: CSAAYGGANVLTF. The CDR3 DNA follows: TGCAGTGCAGCGTACGGTGGGGCCAACGTCCTGACTTTC.

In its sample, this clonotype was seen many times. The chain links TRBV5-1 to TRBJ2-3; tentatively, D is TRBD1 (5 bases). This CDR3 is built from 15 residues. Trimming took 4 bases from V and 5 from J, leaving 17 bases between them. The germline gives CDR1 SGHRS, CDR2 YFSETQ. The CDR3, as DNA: TGCGCCAGCAGCCCTAGGACATCCCCCGGAGATACGCAGTATTTT. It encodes CASSPRTSPGDTQYF.

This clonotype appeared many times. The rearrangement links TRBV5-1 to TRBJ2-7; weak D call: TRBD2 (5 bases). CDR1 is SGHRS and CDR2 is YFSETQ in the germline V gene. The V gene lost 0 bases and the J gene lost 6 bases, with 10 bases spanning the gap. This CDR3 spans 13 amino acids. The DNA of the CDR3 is TGCGCCAGCAGCTTGGACCGGGGATTCGAGCAGTACTTC. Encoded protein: CASSLDRGFEQYF.

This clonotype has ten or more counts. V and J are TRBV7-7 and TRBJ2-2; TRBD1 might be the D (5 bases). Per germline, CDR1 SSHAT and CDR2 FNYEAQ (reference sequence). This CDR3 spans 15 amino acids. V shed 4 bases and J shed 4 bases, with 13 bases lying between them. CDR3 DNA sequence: TGTGCCAGCAGCTCAGGGCCCCGCGGCACCGGGGAGCTGTTTTTT. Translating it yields CASSSGPRGTGELFF. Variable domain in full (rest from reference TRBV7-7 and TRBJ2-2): GAGVSQSPRYKVTKRGQDVTLRCDPISSHATLYWYQQALGQGPEFLTYFNYEAQPDKSGLPSDRFSAERPEGSISTLTIQRTEQRDSAMYRCASSSGPRGTGELFFGEGSRLTVL.

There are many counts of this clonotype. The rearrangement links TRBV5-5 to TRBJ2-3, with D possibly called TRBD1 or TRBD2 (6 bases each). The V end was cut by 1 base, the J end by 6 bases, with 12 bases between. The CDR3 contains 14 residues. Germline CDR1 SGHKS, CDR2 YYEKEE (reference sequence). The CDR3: CASSLSGASDTQYF. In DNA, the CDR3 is TGTGCCAGCAGCTTGTCGGGGGCAAGCGATACGCAGTATTTT.

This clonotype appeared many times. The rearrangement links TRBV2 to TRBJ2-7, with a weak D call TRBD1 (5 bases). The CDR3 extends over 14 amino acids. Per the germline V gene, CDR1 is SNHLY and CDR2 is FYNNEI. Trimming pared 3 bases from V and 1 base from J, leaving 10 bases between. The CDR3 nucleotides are TGTGCCAGCAGTGACAGGGCGGCATCCTACGAGCAGTACGTC. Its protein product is CASSDRAASYEQYV.

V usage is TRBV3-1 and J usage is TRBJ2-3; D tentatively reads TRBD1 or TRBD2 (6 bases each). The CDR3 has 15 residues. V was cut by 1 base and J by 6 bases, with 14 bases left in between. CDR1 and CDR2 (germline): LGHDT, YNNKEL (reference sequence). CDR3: CASSQGSGAGDTQYF. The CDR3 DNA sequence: TGTGCCAGCAGCCAAGGGTCGGGGGCCGGGGATACGCAGTATTTT.

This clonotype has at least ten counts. CDR3 nucleotide sequence: TGTGCCAGCAGCTTTACACCAGTGCAAGAGACCCAGTACTTC. It translates to CASSFTPVQETQYF. V and J are TRBV7-2 and TRBJ2-5; unclear D gene. The CDR3 totals 14 residues. The V gene lost 3 bases and the J gene lost 2 bases, with 10 bases spanning the gap. CDR1 is SGHTA and CDR2 is FQGNSA in the germline V gene.

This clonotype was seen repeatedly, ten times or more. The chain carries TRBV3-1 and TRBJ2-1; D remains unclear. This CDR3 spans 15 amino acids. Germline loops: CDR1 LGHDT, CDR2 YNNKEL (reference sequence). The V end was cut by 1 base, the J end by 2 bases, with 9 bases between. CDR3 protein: CASSQGSKTYNEQFF. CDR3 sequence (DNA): TGTGCCAGCAGCCAAGGTTCTAAAACCTACAATGAGCAGTTCTTC.

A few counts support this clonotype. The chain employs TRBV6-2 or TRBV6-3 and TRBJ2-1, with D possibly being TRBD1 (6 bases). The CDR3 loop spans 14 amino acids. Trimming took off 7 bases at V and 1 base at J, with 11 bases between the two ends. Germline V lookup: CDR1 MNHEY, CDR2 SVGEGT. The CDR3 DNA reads TGTGCCAGCATCCAGGGGATGTCCTACAATGAGCAGTTCTTC. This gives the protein CASIQGMSYNEQFF.

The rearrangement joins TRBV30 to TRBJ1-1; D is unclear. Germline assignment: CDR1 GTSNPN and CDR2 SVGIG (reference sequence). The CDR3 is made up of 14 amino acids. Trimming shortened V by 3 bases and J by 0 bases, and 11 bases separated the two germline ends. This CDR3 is CAWSLGVLNTEAFF. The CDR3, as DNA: TGTGCCTGGAGCCTTGGGGTTTTGAACACTGAAGCTTTCTTT. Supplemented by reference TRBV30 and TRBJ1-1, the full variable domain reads SQTIHQWPATLVQPVGSPLSLECTVEGTSNPNLYWYRQAAGRGLQLLFYSVGIGQISSEVPQNLSASRPQDRQFILSSKKLLLSDSGFYLCAWSLGVLNTEAFFGQGTRLTVV.

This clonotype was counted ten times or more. CDR3 coding DNA: TGTGCCAGCAGTGCAGATACGCAGTATTTT. Translated, it gives CASSADTQYF. The rearrangement uses TRBV12-3 or TRBV12-4 and TRBJ2-3, with D unclear. V lost 5 bases and J 4 bases, leaving 1 base between the germline ends. The length of the CDR3 is 10 residues.

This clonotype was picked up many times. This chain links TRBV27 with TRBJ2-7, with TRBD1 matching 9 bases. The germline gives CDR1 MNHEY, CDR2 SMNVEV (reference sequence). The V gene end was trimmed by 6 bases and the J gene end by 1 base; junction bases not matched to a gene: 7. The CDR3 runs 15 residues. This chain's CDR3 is CASRTGGASSYEQYF. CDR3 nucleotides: TGTGCCAGCAGAACAGGGGGCGCGAGTTCCTACGAGCAGTACTTC.